This T cell receptor beta chain appears in the sequencing data of a study of response to subunit inactivated influenza vaccine. Study-wide findings and caveats: The study's authors posited that every seasonal influenza vaccination enlists few new T cells.

This clonotype was seen only a few times. Antigen unknown. From the RT-PCR reads, TCRdb called clonotypes with MiXCR, one entry per CDR3 protein. This table has 650,000 to 850,000 distinct CDR3 sequences, about 15% appearing once. The CDR3 sequence is 17 residues long. Germline CDR1 and CDR2: ENHRY and SYGVKD. After removal of 0 bases from V and 0 bases from J, the junction contained 5 bases not matched to a gene. Specimen: PBMCs from blood, collected 14 to 15 days before vaccination. This chain connects TRBV10-3 to TRBJ2-4, with TRBD1 matching over 7 bases. This receptor was obtained from a man between 50 and 59 years old who received an inactivated influenza vaccine. The CDR3 DNA reads as TGTGCCATCAGTGAGTCCGGGACAGTTTTAGCCAAAAACATTCAGTACTTC. Encoded protein: CAISESGTVLAKNIQYF.